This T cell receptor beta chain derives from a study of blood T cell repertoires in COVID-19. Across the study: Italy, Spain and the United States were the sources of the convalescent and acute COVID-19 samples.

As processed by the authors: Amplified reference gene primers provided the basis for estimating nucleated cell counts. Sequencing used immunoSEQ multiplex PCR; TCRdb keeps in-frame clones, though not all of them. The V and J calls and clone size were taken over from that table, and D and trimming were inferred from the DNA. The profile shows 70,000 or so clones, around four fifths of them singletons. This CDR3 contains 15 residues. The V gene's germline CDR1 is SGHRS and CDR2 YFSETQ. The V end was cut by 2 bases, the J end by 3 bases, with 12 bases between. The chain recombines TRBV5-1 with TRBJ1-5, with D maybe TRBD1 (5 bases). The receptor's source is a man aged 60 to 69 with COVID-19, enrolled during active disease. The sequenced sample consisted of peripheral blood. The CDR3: CASSFFGGDNQPQHF. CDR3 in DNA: TGCGCCAGCAGCTTCTTTGGGGGGGACAATCAGCCCCAGCATTTT.